Listed below are T cell receptor beta chains from one sample, sequenced in a study of T-cell memory formation after mild COVID-19. Each CDR3 protein is one row after TCRdb ran MiXCR on the 5' RACE reads. The sample gives roughly 240,000 distinct CDR3 sequences, around 15% of which show up once; roughly 22% is in the top ten. Sequencing input: PBMCs or a T cell subset sorted from them (not recorded which). Receptor source: a man between 18 and 29 years old who had mild COVID-19 (a few samples of this study predate the infection). Cell type and time point are not known. Each CDR3 is given with its conserved first and last residue. The order of the fields is V gene, D gene, clone size, J gene, CDR3 DNA, CDR3 protein. D genes are given only for firm matches. Clone size is given for some rows only: seen once, a few or many times, or a class if the clone is expanded.

TRBV9,TRBD2,NA,TRBJ2-1,TGTGCCAGCAGCCCGGGACTAGCGGCATACAATGAGCAGTTCTTC,CASSPGLAAYNEQFF
TRBV29-1,NA,NA,TRBJ2-3,TGCAGCGTTGAGGGGCTAGCCAGCACAGATACGCAGTATTTT,CSVEGLASTDTQYF
TRBV11-3,NA,few,TRBJ2-7,TGTGCCAGCAGCTTAGATCGTCCCGCGGGGCAGTACTTC,CASSLDRPAGQYF
TRBV4-1,NA,few,TRBJ1-1,TGCGCCAGCAGCCAGGGGGTGGGGGCGACGAACACTGAAGCTTTCTTT,CASSQGVGATNTEAFF
TRBV29-1,NA,few,TRBJ1-2,TGCAGCGTTGAGGCTGAGGAGTCTAACTATGGCTACACCTTC,CSVEAEESNYGYTF
TRBV30,NA,few,TRBJ2-1,TGTGCCTGGTCCCGGGAGTCCTACAATGAGCAGTTCTTC,CAWSRESYNEQFF
TRBV12-3/TRBV12-4,NA,few,TRBJ1-1,TGTGCCAGCATAGGGAATATGATTACTGAAGCTTTCTTT,CASIGNMITEAFF
TRBV2,NA,NA,TRBJ2-5,TGTGCCAGCAGTGACCCCCGGGGAGAGACCCAGTACTTC,CASSDPRGETQYF
TRBV4-1,TRBD2,NA,TRBJ2-5,TGCGCCAGCAGCCAGACCGGGACTAGCTTCTCTGGGGAGACCCAGTACTTC,CASSQTGTSFSGETQYF
TRBV12-3/TRBV12-4,NA,NA,TRBJ1-5,TGTGCCAGCAGAGGGGGTCTTCGGCCCCAGCATTTT,CASRGGLRPQHF
TRBV4-2,NA,few,TRBJ1-4,TGTGCCAGCAGCCCCCAGGAAGGGGTAAGAGAAAAACTGTTTTTT,CASSPQEGVREKLFF
TRBV5-1,NA,NA,TRBJ1-6,TGCGCCAGCAGCCGCGGATCGGGACTCGAGAATTCACCCCTCCACTTT,CASSRGSGLENSPLHF
TRBV4-2,NA,NA,TRBJ2-1,TGTGCCAGCAGCCAAGATCCGGGCAGGGACAATGAGCAGTTCTTC,CASSQDPGRDNEQFF
TRBV5-1,NA,few,TRBJ1-1,TGCGCCAGCAGCCTGGTAATTGGGGGAAGCACTGAAGCTTTCTTT,CASSLVIGGSTEAFF
TRBV7-7,NA,many,TRBJ1-3,TGTGCTAGCAGCCCCGCCCCCGGGAGCTCTGGAAACACCATATATTTT,CASSPAPGSSGNTIYF
TRBV4-1,NA,NA,TRBJ1-1,TGCGCCAGCAGCCAAGTCGGACAGTGGAACACTGAAGCTTTCTTT,CASSQVGQWNTEAFF